Below are 2 T cell receptor beta chains sequenced from a single sample in a study of beta chain features in type 1 diabetes. Expressed TCRB transcripts were sequenced because the entire RNA isolate underwent reverse transcription. Profiled with immunoSEQ multiplex PCR; TCRdb holds only in-frame clones, not every one. In the table there are 810,000 or so clones, about a sixth of which are singletons. The specimen sequenced was naive CD4+ T cells from blood. The receptors derive from a young woman in good health.

This clone was picked up a small number of times. CDR3 residues: CASSGTGPLYF. In DNA, the CDR3 is TGTGCCAGCAGTGGGACGGGTCCCTTGTACTTC. V usage is TRBV6-1 and J usage is TRBJ2-7; D is ambiguous. This CDR3 region has 11 residues. V was clipped by 4 bases and J by 12 bases, with 13 bases between them. Germline V gene data show CDR1 as MNHNS and CDR2 as SASEGT.

This clone has only a few counts. V and J are TRBV18 and TRBJ2-1; 10 positions match TRBD2. The CDR3 contains 15 residues. With V trimmed by 4 bases and J by 8 bases, 8 bases remained unmatched. Germline CDR1 reads KGHSH; CDR2 reads LQKENI. CDR3 DNA: TGTGCCAGCTCACTAAAGGGACTAGCGTCCCATGAGCAGTTCTTC. Residues: CASSLKGLASHEQFF.